Below are 26 T cell receptor beta chains sequenced from a single sample in a study of graft-versus-host responses after intestinal transplantation. Sequencing used immunoSEQ multiplex PCR; TCRdb keeps in-frame clones, though not all of them. The table lists roughly 85,000 clones, about 91% of them singletons, with 7.6% in the top ten. Their cognate antigens are unknown. Sequencing used unstimulated CD8+ T cells sorted from spleen or lymph node cells, obtained before transplant. The source is a human donor who was the organ donor for an intestinal transplant.

The chain couples TRBV7-9 to TRBJ1-2; 10 bases map to TRBD1. The germline V gene has CDR1 SEHNR and CDR2 FQNEAQ (reference sequence). V lost 8 bases to trimming and J lost 13 bases; unmatched junction nucleotides: 10. This CDR3 has 12 residues. CDR3 sequence reads: CASRDRGLFPTF. In nucleotides, the CDR3 is TGTGCCAGCCGAGACAGGGGGCTTTTCCCCACCTTC.

J is TRBJ2-1 and V is TRBV11-3; a weak D match, TRBD2 (6 bases). Trimming shortened V by 5 bases and J by 5 bases, and 16 bases separated the two germline ends. Germline V gene lookup returns CDR1 SGHNT and CDR2 YENEEA. This CDR3 region has 15 residues. CDR3: CASSPGGGPNNEQFF. As DNA, the CDR3 is TGTGCCAGCAGCCCCGGGGGTGGGCCCAACAATGAGCAGTTCTTC.

This clone was recorded once. The V gene is TRBV7-3, the J gene TRBJ2-2, with D unresolved. The CDR3 runs 15 residues. The germline V gene has CDR1 SGHTA and CDR2 FQGTGA. The germline V and J ends were trimmed by 1 base and 4 bases, with 10 bases remaining between them. The DNA of the CDR3 is TGTGCCAGCAGCTTAAAAGGCCAGACCACCGGGGAGCTGTTTTTT. It yields the protein CASSLKGQTTGELFF.

The chain couples TRBV7-9 to TRBJ2-1; D gene uncertain. The CDR3 has 13 amino acids. CDR1 SEHNR and CDR2 FQNEAQ come from the germline V gene (reference sequence). V was trimmed by 7 bases and J by 4 bases, leaving 11 bases between them. CDR3 DNA: TGTGCCAGCACCCCCCCCCGTTACAATGAGCAGTTCTTC. This gives the protein CASTPPRYNEQFF. Drawing the rest from reference TRBV7-9 and TRBJ2-1, the complete variable domain is DTGVSQNPRHKITKRGQNVTFRCDPISEHNRLYWYRQTLGQGPEFLTYFQNEAQLEKSRLLSDRFSAERPKGSFSTLEIQRTEQGDSAMYLCASTPPRYNEQFFGPGTRLTVL.

The rearrangement links TRBV4-1 to TRBJ2-3; D uncertain. Deletions cut 0 bases from V and 1 base from J, with 11 bases between. This CDR3 region has 16 residues. Germline lookup yields CDR1 MGHRA and CDR2 YSYEKL. CDR3 bases: TGCGCCAGCAGCCAAGAGACGATTGGGGGCACAGATACGCAGTATTTT. Protein: CASSQETIGGTDTQYF.

This sequence joins TRBV19 and TRBJ1-2; D is unresolved. The V gene lost 5 bases and the J gene lost 8 bases, with 9 bases spanning the gap. CDR3 size: 11 residues. The germline V gene has CDR1 LNHDA and CDR2 SQIVND (reference sequence). DNA of the CDR3: TGTGCCAGTAGTGTCGATAGAGGCTACACCTTC. It encodes CASSVDRGYTF.

V is TRBV4-1 and J is TRBJ2-1, with 10 bases fitting TRBD2. Germline V gives CDR1 MGHRA, CDR2 YSYEKL. J was trimmed by 0 bases and V by 6 bases; bases with no gene match: 5. The CDR3 runs to 16 residues. CDR3 protein: CASRPLAGSSYNEQFF. CDR3 in DNA: TGCGCCAGCAGGCCACTAGCGGGAAGCTCCTACAATGAGCAGTTCTTC.

The CDR3 spells CASKAADSYNEQFF. The CDR3 DNA reads as TGTGCCAGCAAGGCCGCGGACAGCTACAATGAGCAGTTCTTC. This rearrangement joins TRBV19 to TRBJ2-1; tentatively, D is TRBD1 (6 bases). V was pared by 9 bases and J by 3 bases, with 15 bases between. The CDR3 sequence is 14 residues long. The germline V gene encodes CDR1 LNHDA and CDR2 SQIVND (reference sequence).

The chain employs TRBV10-2 and TRBJ2-7; the match to TRBD1 covers 8 bases. Germline values: CDR1 WSHSY, CDR2 SAAADI. V lost 6 bases to trimming and J lost 0 bases; unmatched junction nucleotides: 10. This CDR3 has 16 amino acids. In nucleotides, the CDR3 is TGCGCCAGCAGCGACCGTTTGGGACAGGCCTCCTACGAGCAGTACTTC. Translating gives CASSDRLGQASYEQYF.

This clone was detected once. The rearrangement uses TRBV5-5 and TRBJ2-5; maybe TRBD2 (6 bases). The CDR3 has 14 amino acids. CDR1 is SGHKS, CDR2 YYEKEE, per germline (reference sequence). Trimming stripped 0 bases from V and 5 bases from J, with 11 bases between. In DNA, the CDR3 is TGTGCCAGCAGCTTGGAAGGGGCGGGGGAGACCCAGTACTTC. Encoded protein: CASSLEGAGETQYF.

The gene calls are TRBV5-1 and TRBJ1-3; no clear D. Trimming cost V 0 bases and J 4 bases, with 8 bases left between them. Germline V gene data show CDR1 as SGHRS and CDR2 as YFSETQ. The CDR3 length is 14 residues. CDR3 bases: TGCGCCAGCAGCTTGGAAAGTCTGGGAAACACCATATATTTT. It encodes CASSLESLGNTIYF.

The rearrangement links TRBV7-2 to TRBJ2-7; the D gene is possibly TRBD2 (6 bases). The V gene's germline CDR1 is SGHTA and CDR2 FQGNSA. This CDR3 region has 14 residues. V was clipped by 3 bases and J by 10 bases, with 19 bases between them. The CDR3 sequence is CASSFRPGLSLQYF. The DNA for the CDR3 is TGTGCCAGCAGCTTCCGTCCGGGACTCTCATTACAGTACTTC.

This clone has a single count. The rearrangement joins TRBV18 to TRBJ2-1; 11 nucleotides line up with TRBD2. Germline V lookup: CDR1 KGHSH, CDR2 LQKENI. There are 17 residues in the CDR3. Losses at the gene ends were 2 bases for V and 4 bases for J; bases not matched to a gene: 7. The CDR3 reads CASSPVLAGVPYNEQFF. The CDR3 DNA is TGTGCCAGCTCACCAGTACTAGCGGGAGTGCCTTACAATGAGCAGTTCTTC.

This clone was found once. The chain recombines TRBV7-6 with TRBJ2-3; D is possibly TRBD1 (6 bases). V was clipped by 3 bases and J by 1 base, with 11 bases between them. CDR3 length equals 15 residues. Germline CDR1 and CDR2: SGHVS and FNYEAQ. CDR3 DNA sequence: TGTGCCAGCAGCTTTGAAGGGGGTCGCACAGATACGCAGTATTTT. Protein product: CASSFEGGRTDTQYF.

This chain connects TRBV7-9 to TRBJ1-1; D remains unclear. CDR1 and CDR2 (germline): SEHNR, FQNEAQ (reference sequence). This CDR3 region has 11 residues. In nucleotides, the CDR3 is TGTGCTACACGCCAAAACACTGAAGCTTTCTTT. Protein sequence: CATRQNTEAFF. The complete variable domain, with remaining parts taken from reference TRBV7-9 and TRBJ1-1, reads DTGVSQNPRHKITKRGQNVTFRCDPISEHNRLYWYRQTLGQGPEFLTYFQNEAQLEKSRLLSDRFSAERPKGSFSTLEIQRTEQGDSAMYLCATRQNTEAFFGQGTRLTVV.

The chain links TRBV4-1 to TRBJ2-1; 8 nucleotides agree with TRBD2. The CDR3 is 16 amino acids. Per the germline V gene, CDR1 is MGHRA and CDR2 is YSYEKL. V gave up 3 bases and J gave up 4 bases; unmatched junction bases: 8. CDR3 nucleotide sequence: TGCGCCAGCAGCCATTCCGGGAGGGAGACTTACAATGAGCAGTTCTTC. It specifies CASSHSGRETYNEQFF.

The chain combines TRBV10-3 with TRBJ2-7; D unclear. Looked up from germline, CDR1 is ENHRY and CDR2 is SYGVKD. V lost 7 bases and J lost 3, with 16 bases in between. The CDR3 length is 14 residues. CDR3 in amino acids: CAIKDLGLGYEQYF. The CDR3 DNA reads TGTGCCATCAAAGATTTAGGGCTTGGCTACGAGCAGTACTTC.

This rearrangement joins TRBV6-5 to TRBJ2-5; a possible D gene is TRBD1 (5 bases). CDR1 and CDR2 (germline): MNHEY, SVGAGI. The CDR3 length is 12 residues. V lost 6 bases, J lost 5 bases, and 10 bases lay in between. The DNA of the CDR3 is TGTGCCAGCAGAGGGGTCATGGAGACCCAGTACTTC. Translating gives CASRGVMETQYF.

The chain recombines TRBV29-1 with TRBJ1-2; the D gene is possibly TRBD1 (6 bases). Between the trimmed V and J ends, which lost 2 bases and 5 bases, there was a span of 18 bases. This CDR3 has 15 residues. Germline CDR1 is SQVTM and CDR2 is ANQGSEA. CDR3 DNA sequence: TGCAGCGTTGAAAAGGGGGATTCCACCGGGTATGGCTACACCTTC. Amino acid sequence: CSVEKGDSTGYGYTF. The full variable domain, in which reference TRBV29-1 and TRBJ1-2 provide the parts outside the CDR3, is SAVISQKPSRDICQRGTSLTIQCQVDSQVTMMFWYRQQPGQSLTLIATANQGSEATYESGFVIDKFPISRPNLTFSTLTVSNMSPEDSSIYLCSVEKGDSTGYGYTFGSGTRLTVV.

The chain combines TRBV6-1 with TRBJ2-7; no definite D call. The length of the CDR3 is 12 residues. V lost 1 base, J lost 3 bases, and 4 bases lay in between. Germline CDR1 reads MNHNS; CDR2 reads SASEGT. CDR3 nucleotide sequence: TGTGCCAGCAGTGAAGATGACTACGAGCAGTACTTC. It specifies CASSEDDYEQYF.

This chain uses TRBV29-1 with TRBJ1-2; possible D gene TRBD1, 6 bases. This CDR3 comprises 14 residues. Looked up from germline, CDR1 is SQVTM and CDR2 is ANQGSEA. V was clipped by 7 bases and J by 4 bases, with 19 bases between them. The CDR3 region is CSAEGGGLIYGYTF. CDR3 DNA: TGCAGCGCCGAAGGGGGGGGGCTAATCTATGGCTACACCTTC.

A single count supports this clone. This chain uses TRBV2 with TRBJ2-7, with D uncertain. The CDR3 is 13 residues long. V was clipped by 6 bases and J by 7 bases, with 16 bases between them. Germline lookup yields CDR1 SNHLY and CDR2 FYNNEI. This CDR3 reads CASSSPFYWEQYF. In DNA form, the CDR3 reads TGTGCCAGCAGCAGTCCCTTTTATTGGGAGCAGTACTTC.

The rearrangement links TRBV2 to TRBJ2-3, with D possibly being TRBD1 (6 bases). Germline CDR1 is SNHLY and CDR2 is FYNNEI. V lost 3 bases and J lost 2, with 12 bases in between. The length of the CDR3 is 15 residues. The CDR3 spells CASSDVQGSTDTQYF. In DNA, the CDR3 is TGTGCCAGCAGTGACGTGCAGGGGTCCACAGATACGCAGTATTTT.

V and J are TRBV4-1 and TRBJ1-5; D is possibly TRBD1 (5 bases). Germline V CDR1 and CDR2: MGHRA, YSYEKL. Trimming pared 0 bases from V and 0 bases from J, leaving 9 bases between. CDR3 length equals 16 residues. In DNA form, the CDR3 reads TGCGCCAGCAGCCAAGATCGGGACGTTAGCAATCAGCCCCAGCATTTT. Amino acids: CASSQDRDVSNQPQHF.

Written as DNA, the CDR3 is TGCGCCAGCAGCTTAAGCGGGTTCGAATACGAGCAGTACTTC. Protein: CASSLSGFEYEQYF. J is TRBJ2-7 and V is TRBV5-1, with D possibly matching TRBD2 (6 bases). The V end was cut by 2 bases, the J end by 4 bases, with 13 bases between. CDR3 length: 14 residues. Germline CDR1 reads SGHRS; CDR2 reads YFSETQ.

The gene calls are TRBV11-2 and TRBJ1-4; D remains ambiguous. This CDR3 region has 13 residues. The germline gives CDR1 SGHAT, CDR2 FQNNGV. Trimming cost V 4 bases and J 4 bases, with 7 bases left between them. CDR3 DNA: TGTGCCAGCAGCTCATCTCATAATGAAAAACTGTTTTTT. As protein: CASSSSHNEKLFF.